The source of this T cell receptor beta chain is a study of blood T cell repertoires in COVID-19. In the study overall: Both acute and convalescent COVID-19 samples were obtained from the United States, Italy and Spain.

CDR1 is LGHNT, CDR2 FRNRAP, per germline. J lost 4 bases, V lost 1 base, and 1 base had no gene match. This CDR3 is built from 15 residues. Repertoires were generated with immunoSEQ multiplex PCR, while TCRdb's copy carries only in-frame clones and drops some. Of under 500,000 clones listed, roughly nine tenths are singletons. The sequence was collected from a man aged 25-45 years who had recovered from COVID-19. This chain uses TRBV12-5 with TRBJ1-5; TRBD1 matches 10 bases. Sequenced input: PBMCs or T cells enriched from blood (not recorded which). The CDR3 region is CASGLGQGANQPQHF. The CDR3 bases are TGTGCTAGTGGTTTGGGACAGGGGGCGAATCAGCCCCAGCATTTT.